The 2 T cell receptor beta chains reported below all come from one sample, sequenced in a study of spatial heterogeneity in lung cancer. Time point described: sample taken at primary tumor resection. Whole RNA, isolated from tumor, nontumor lung or frozen PBMC, was sequenced without prior sorting. TCRdb reanalysed the 5' RACE reads using MiXCR and keeps one entry per CDR3 protein. This table holds about 39,000 distinct CDR3 sequences, approximately 6.3% found once. The specimen comprised PBMCs, sampled at surgery. The receptors derive from a male donor with early-stage non-small cell lung cancer.

Comments on this clonotype: It may be a read error: a sequence one base away is much more abundant. CDR3 nucleotides: TGTGCCAGCAGCTTAGGGTCGTCAGGATCTAACTATGGCTACACCTTC. Translated: CASSLGSSGSNYGYTF. The chain combines TRBV5-5 with TRBJ1-2; D not certain. The germline V and J ends were trimmed by 2 bases and 0 bases, with 14 bases remaining between them. This CDR3 is 16 amino acids long. Looked up from germline, CDR1 is SGHKS and CDR2 is YYEKEE (reference sequence).

The chain employs TRBV3-1 and TRBJ2-7; D is undetermined. Germline CDR1 reads LGHDT; CDR2 reads YNNKEL (reference sequence). Trimming took 3 bases from V and 6 from J, leaving 18 bases between them. The CDR3 runs to 15 residues. The CDR3 nucleotides read TGTGCCAGCAGCCAGCCCAGGACCCTCCCGGGCGAGCAGTACTTC. It translates to CASSQPRTLPGEQYF.